The clone carrying this T cell receptor beta chain occurred many times. The antigen is undetermined. This specimen comes from a study of response to subunit inactivated influenza vaccine. Study-level points and caveats: Authors suggested each seasonal flu vaccination may recruit only limited numbers of new T cells.

After removal of 3 bases from V and 7 bases from J, the junction contained 9 bases not matched to a gene. This CDR3 has 15 amino acids. CDR1 is SGHRS, CDR2 YFSETQ, per germline. TCRdb passed the RT-PCR reads through MiXCR, listing each CDR3 protein once. Of 550,000 to 650,000 distinct CDR3 sequences listed, approximately 10% were seen once; the top ten hold about 9.4%. The source was PBMCs from blood, collected on the day of vaccination. The chain joins TRBV5-1 to TRBJ2-1; 8 bases are a match to TRBD2. This sequence originates from a man over 45 who received an inactivated influenza vaccine. This CDR3 is CASSSDIAGWNEQFF. The CDR3 DNA is TGCGCCAGCAGCTCGGACATAGCGGGGTGGAATGAGCAGTTCTTC.